The 24 T cell receptor beta chains below were found in one sample sequenced in a study of blood T cell repertoires in COVID-19. Sequencing was performed with immunoSEQ multiplex PCR; in TCRdb, only in-frame clones are kept and a portion is missing. In the table there are about 130,000 clones, about 91% of which are singletons. Sequenced: peripheral blood. The receptors were gathered from a man in his fifties with acute or convalescent COVID-19.

The gene calls are TRBV7-8 and TRBJ1-1; tentative D call: TRBD1 (5 bases). CDR1 SGHVS and CDR2 FQNEAQ come from the germline V gene. This CDR3 spans 14 amino acids. The ends were cut back, 3 bases at V and 1 base at J, with 9 bases in the middle. The CDR3 loop reads CASSLAGGNTEAFF. The CDR3 region has the DNA TGTGCCAGCAGCTTGGCCGGGGGGAACACTGAAGCTTTCTTT. The variable domain in full, completed from reference TRBV7-8 and TRBJ1-1, reads GAGVSQSPRYKVAKRGQDVALRCDPISGHVSLFWYQQALGQGPEFLTYFQNEAQLDKSGLPSDRFFAERPEGSVSTLKIQRTQQEDSAVYLCASSLAGGNTEAFFGQGTRLTVV.

The V call is TRBV7-9, the J call TRBJ1-2, with D uncertain. CDR3 length: 12 amino acids. V was clipped by 5 bases and J by 3 bases, with 7 bases between them. CDR1 and CDR2 (germline): SEHNR, FQNEAQ (reference sequence). This CDR3 is CASSQDYYGYTF. The CDR3 DNA is TGTGCCAGCAGCCAGGACTACTATGGCTACACCTTC.

The chain has TRBV18 and TRBJ1-5; maybe TRBD1 (5 bases). This CDR3 is built from 14 residues. CDR1 is KGHSH and CDR2 is LQKENI in the germline V gene. With 4 bases removed from V and 7 bases from J, the gap between germline ends came to 14 bases. CDR3 protein: CASSRQGPGQPQHF. The CDR3 DNA reads as TGTGCCAGCTCACGTCAGGGTCCGGGCCAGCCCCAGCATTTT.

This clone was counted once. This sequence joins TRBV6-5 and TRBJ1-3; D is unclear. Germline CDR1 reads MNHEY; CDR2 reads SVGAGI. Trimming took 2 bases from V and 0 from J, leaving 8 bases between them. The CDR3 runs 15 residues. The CDR3 coding sequence is TGTGCCAGCAGTTACAGGTGGAGCTCTGGAAACACCATATATTTT. Residues: CASSYRWSSGNTIYF.

This clone was observed once. The chain combines TRBV14 with TRBJ1-2; weak D call: TRBD1 (5 bases). CDR3 length equals 12 residues. Per the germline V gene, CDR1 is SGHDN and CDR2 is FVKESK. V was cut by 6 bases and J by 4 bases, with 9 bases left in between. In nucleotides, the CDR3 is TGTGCCAGCAGTTTGGGGCGCTATGGCTACACCTTC. It is translated as CASSLGRYGYTF.

The chain has TRBV3-1 (or the pseudogene TRBV3-2) and TRBJ1-2; the D gene is possibly TRBD1 (6 bases). Per germline, CDR1 LGHDT and CDR2 YNNKEL (reference sequence). V dropped 2 bases and J dropped 8 bases, with 21 bases sitting between them. The CDR3 loop spans 16 amino acids. The CDR3 loop reads CASSQHTQGTGRGYTF. The CDR3 coding sequence is TGTGCCAGCAGCCAACACACACAGGGCACAGGGCGGGGCTACACCTTC.

The chain uses TRBV18 and TRBJ2-5, with D possibly being TRBD2 (5 bases). This CDR3 is built from 13 residues. V was trimmed by 4 bases and J by 1 base, leaving 7 bases between them. Looked up from germline, CDR1 is KGHSH and CDR2 is LQKENI. The CDR3 DNA follows: TGTGCCAGCTCACGGGAGACCCAAGAGACCCAGTACTTC. Translation gives CASSRETQETQYF.

This clone was seen a handful of times. The chain combines TRBV18 with TRBJ2-1; tentatively, D is TRBD2 (6 bases). Germline values: CDR1 KGHSH, CDR2 LQKENI. The CDR3 spans 14 residues. Trimming took off 3 bases at V and 8 bases at J, with 14 bases between the two ends. The CDR3 DNA follows: TGTGCCAGCTCACCTCCCGGAGGGTCCGATGAGCAGTTCTTC. This gives the protein CASSPPGGSDEQFF.

The chain recombines TRBV2 with TRBJ1-1, with a possible D match to TRBD1 (5 bases). V was shortened by 8 bases and J by 4 bases, with 17 bases between the two germline ends. Germline lookup yields CDR1 SNHLY and CDR2 FYNNEI. CDR3 size: 14 residues. This CDR3 is CASGSAGRFTEAFF. The CDR3 DNA reads as TGTGCCAGCGGAAGTGCAGGGAGGTTCACTGAAGCTTTCTTT.

This chain links TRBV6-5 with TRBJ1-5; D call uncertain. Germline CDR1 MNHEY, CDR2 SVGAGI. V lost 6 bases and J lost 4, with 16 bases in between. CDR3 length: 15 residues. CDR3 in amino acids: CASSLTPGGNQPQHF. CDR3 coding DNA: TGTGCCAGCAGCCTAACTCCGGGCGGGAATCAGCCCCAGCATTTT.

This chain links TRBV20-1 with TRBJ2-7; no clear D gene. Germline values: CDR1 DFQATT, CDR2 SNEGSKA (reference sequence). The ends were cut back, 4 bases at V and 7 bases at J, with 8 bases in the middle. The CDR3 is 10 amino acids. CDR3 in DNA: TGCAGTGCTATAGCAACGGAGCAGTACTTC. Protein sequence: CSAIATEQYF.

The chain uses TRBV6-5 and TRBJ1-6; D may be TRBD1 (6 bases). V was shortened by 8 bases and J by 10 bases, with 21 bases between the two germline ends. CDR3 length equals 15 residues. The germline gives CDR1 MNHEY, CDR2 SVGAGI. This CDR3 reads CASRPVGDRNSPLHF. CDR3 coding DNA: TGTGCCAGCCGCCCCGTAGGAGACAGGAACTCACCCCTCCACTTT.

V is TRBV11-2 and J is TRBJ1-3; D gene unclear. Deletions cut 4 bases from V and 0 bases from J, with 7 bases between. This CDR3 region has 14 residues. CDR1 is SGHAT, CDR2 FQNNGV, per germline. CDR3 region: CASSSQVSGNTIYF. The CDR3, as DNA: TGTGCCAGCAGCTCTCAGGTCTCTGGAAACACCATATATTTT.

The chain recombines TRBV3-1 (or the pseudogene TRBV3-2) with TRBJ1-1; tentatively, D is TRBD1 (5 bases). Germline lookup yields CDR1 LGHDT and CDR2 YNNKEL (reference sequence). The CDR3 is 14 residues long. With 4 bases removed from V and 0 bases from J, the gap between germline ends came to 9 bases. As DNA, the CDR3 is TGTGCCAGCAGCCTAAAGACAGTGAACACTGAAGCTTTCTTT. As protein: CASSLKTVNTEAFF.

The chain employs TRBV5-4 and TRBJ1-3; TRBD1 aligns across 8 bases. The CDR3 is 16 amino acids. The V gene end was trimmed by 6 bases and the J gene end by 2 bases; junction bases not matched to a gene: 10. Per the germline V gene, CDR1 is SGHNT and CDR2 is YYREEE (reference sequence). Here the CDR3 reads CASTTGQGAAGNTIYF. CDR3 coding DNA: TGTGCCAGCACAACGGGCCAGGGGGCAGCTGGAAACACCATATATTTT.

This sequence joins TRBV3-1 (or the pseudogene TRBV3-2) and TRBJ1-2; D is undetermined. The CDR3 spans 14 residues. The V end was cut by 7 bases, the J end by 6 bases, with 18 bases between. Germline V gives CDR1 LGHDT, CDR2 YNNKEL (reference sequence). CDR3 residues: CASKREGLHDGYTF. The CDR3, as DNA: TGTGCCAGCAAGAGGGAGGGCCTTCATGATGGCTACACCTTC.

The chain couples TRBV10-2 to TRBJ2-7, with 7 bases matching TRBD1. The CDR3 has 15 residues. The ends lost 11 bases at V and 0 bases at J; junction bases unmatched: 13. Germline assignment: CDR1 WSHSY and CDR2 SAAADI. As DNA, the CDR3 is TGCGCCTCTCACCTGGGACAGTCGTTCTCCTACGAGCAGTACTTC. Translated: CASHLGQSFSYEQYF.

The V gene is TRBV29-1, the J gene TRBJ1-2, with TRBD1 matching over 10 bases. The V gene end was trimmed by 7 bases and the J gene end by 2 bases; junction bases not matched to a gene: 4. This CDR3 comprises 13 residues. Per the germline V gene, CDR1 is SQVTM and CDR2 is ANQGSEA. The CDR3 sequence: CSAGDRGNYGYTF. For the CDR3, the DNA is TGCAGCGCCGGGGACAGGGGAAACTATGGCTACACCTTC.

V and J are TRBV7-9 and TRBJ1-1; D is perhaps TRBD1 (6 bases). In germline, CDR1 is SEHNR, CDR2 FQNEAQ (reference sequence). The CDR3 covers 14 residues. Trimming left V 5 bases short and J 4 bases short, with 14 bases between. CDR3 coding DNA: TGTGCCAGCAGCCTACTACAGGGCAGCACTGAAGCTTTCTTT. Translated: CASSLLQGSTEAFF.

The rearrangement links TRBV5-1 to TRBJ2-1; 9 nucleotides line up with TRBD2. CDR1 is SGHRS, CDR2 YFSETQ, per germline. The CDR3 extends over 14 amino acids. J lost 4 bases, V lost 4 bases, and 3 bases had no gene match. CDR3 nucleotides: TGCGCCAGCAGCAGACTAGCGGCTTACAATGAGCAGTTCTTC. Its translation: CASSRLAAYNEQFF.

The chain has TRBV5-4 and TRBJ2-2; possibly TRBD2 for D (5 bases). The germline V and J ends were trimmed by 2 bases and 5 bases, with 13 bases remaining between them. The CDR3 has 15 amino acids. CDR1 and CDR2 from the germline V gene are SGHNT and YYREEE (reference sequence). CDR3 sequence (DNA): TGTGCCAGCAGCTTTCGAGGGAGTAGAACCGGGGAGCTGTTTTTT. This encodes CASSFRGSRTGELFF.

This rearrangement joins TRBV7-8 to TRBJ1-4, with 8 bases fitting TRBD1. CDR3 length: 16 residues. CDR1 and CDR2 from the germline V gene are SGHVS and FQNEAQ. Unmatched junction bases numbered 5, after V lost 1 base and J lost 4 bases. Here the CDR3 reads CASSLGQGSINEKLFF. Written as DNA, the CDR3 is TGTGCCAGCAGCTTAGGACAGGGGTCCATTAATGAAAAACTGTTTTTT. The full variable domain, its missing parts supplied by reference TRBV7-8 and TRBJ1-4, is GAGVSQSPRYKVAKRGQDVALRCDPISGHVSLFWYQQALGQGPEFLTYFQNEAQLDKSGLPSDRFFAERPEGSVSTLKIQRTQQEDSAVYLCASSLGQGSINEKLFFGSGTQLSVL.

This clone was seen a single time. The chain carries TRBV2 and TRBJ1-2; unclear D gene. Germline loops: CDR1 SNHLY, CDR2 FYNNEI. V was clipped by 5 bases and J by 2 bases, with 6 bases between them. The CDR3 extends over 12 amino acids. CDR3 amino acids: CASSYLNYGYTF. CDR3 in DNA: TGTGCCAGCAGTTATCTCAACTATGGCTACACCTTC.

This chain links TRBV11-2 with TRBJ1-2, with 7 nucleotides matching TRBD1. The CDR3 is 13 residues long. Per the germline V gene, CDR1 is SGHAT and CDR2 is FQNNGV. V trimming: 3 bases; J trimming: 7 bases; junction bases outside the gene matches: 5. Written as DNA, the CDR3 is TGTGCCAGCAGCTTTACAGGGGAAAGTGGCTACACCTTC. Its protein product is CASSFTGESGYTF.